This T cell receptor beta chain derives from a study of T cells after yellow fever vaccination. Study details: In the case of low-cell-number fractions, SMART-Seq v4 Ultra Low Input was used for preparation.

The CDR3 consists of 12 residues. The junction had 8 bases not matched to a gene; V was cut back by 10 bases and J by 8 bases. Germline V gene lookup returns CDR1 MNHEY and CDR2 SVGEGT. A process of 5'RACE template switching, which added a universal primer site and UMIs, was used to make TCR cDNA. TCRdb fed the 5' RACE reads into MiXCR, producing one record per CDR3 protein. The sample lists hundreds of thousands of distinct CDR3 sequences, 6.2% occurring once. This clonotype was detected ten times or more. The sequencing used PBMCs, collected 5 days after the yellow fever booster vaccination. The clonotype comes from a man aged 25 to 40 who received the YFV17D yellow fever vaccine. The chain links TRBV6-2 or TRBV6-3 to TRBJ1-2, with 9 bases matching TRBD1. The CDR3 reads CATHGTGHGYTF. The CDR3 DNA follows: TGTGCCACCCATGGGACAGGGCACGGCTACACCTTC.